The 3 T cell receptor beta chains given below trace back to one sample, sequenced in a study of T cells after yellow fever vaccination (dated by TCRdb to the late 2010s). The treatment or condition label corresponds to: live attenuated yellow fever vaccine strain. The library was produced with 5' RACE. Sequencing relied on an Illumina HiSeq 2500. Clones were called with MiXCR by TCRdb after fastp trimmed the public reads at Q25, and only in-frame beta chains were retained. Every entry covers one CDR3 protein and lists the most common genes and DNA from its rows. The sample table contains 350,000 to 450,000 distinct CDR3 sequences; only one count was recorded for around 6.5% of them. About 15% of the sample is held by the ten biggest clonotypes. Source: PBMCs, taken 5 days after the yellow fever booster vaccination. The receptors here all came from a man aged 30 to 39 who received the YFV17D yellow fever vaccine.

The chain combines TRBV20-1 with TRBJ2-5, with 9 bases fitting TRBD2. This CDR3 region has 16 residues. Germline CDR1 DFQATT, CDR2 SNEGSKA (reference sequence). V gave up 0 bases and J gave up 7 bases; unmatched junction bases: 12. The CDR3 DNA reads as TGCAGTGCTAGAGATCCCGGACTAGCGTCGATGGGGACCCAGTACTTC. It is translated as CSARDPGLASMGTQYF.

This chain connects TRBV7-2 to TRBJ2-7; D uncertain. The V gene's germline CDR1 is SGHTA and CDR2 FQGNSA. Trimming removed 6 bases from V and 3 bases from J, with 15 bases in between. The CDR3 sequence is 14 residues long. CDR3 nucleotides: TGTGCCAGCAGGTTGAGTGGACGAATCTACGAGCAGTACTTC. It yields the protein CASRLSGRIYEQYF.

This clonotype came up a few times. The J gene is TRBJ2-2, the V gene TRBV5-5; D could derive from TRBD1 or TRBD2 (5 bases each). CDR3 size: 15 residues. The germline CDR1 and CDR2 sequences are SGHKS and YYEKEE (reference sequence). Trimming stripped 3 bases from V and 3 bases from J, with 12 bases between. The CDR3 DNA reads TGTGCCAGCAGCTCCCGTAGAGGGGACACCGGGGAGCTGTTTTTT. Its protein is CASSSRRGDTGELFF.